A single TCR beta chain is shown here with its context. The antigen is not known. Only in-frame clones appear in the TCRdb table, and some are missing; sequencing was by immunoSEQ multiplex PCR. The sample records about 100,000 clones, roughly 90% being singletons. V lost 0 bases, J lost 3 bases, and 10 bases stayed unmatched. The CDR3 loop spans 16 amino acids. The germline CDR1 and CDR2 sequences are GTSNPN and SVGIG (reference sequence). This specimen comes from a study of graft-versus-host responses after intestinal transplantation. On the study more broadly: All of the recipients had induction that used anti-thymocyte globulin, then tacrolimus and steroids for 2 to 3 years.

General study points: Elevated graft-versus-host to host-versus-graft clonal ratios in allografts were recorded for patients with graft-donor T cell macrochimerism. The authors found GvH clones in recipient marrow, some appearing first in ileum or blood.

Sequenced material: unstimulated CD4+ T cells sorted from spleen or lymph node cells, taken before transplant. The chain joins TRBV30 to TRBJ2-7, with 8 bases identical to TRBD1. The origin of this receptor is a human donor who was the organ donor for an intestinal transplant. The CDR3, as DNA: TGTGCCTGGAGTGTACAGTTAAGGGGACAGGACTACGAGCAGTACTTC. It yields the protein CAWSVQLRGQDYEQYF.